The rows below give T cell receptor beta chains drawn from one sample of a study of cytomegalovirus exposure and HLA in healthy donors. Some clones are missing from TCRdb's copy, which holds only in-frame ones; the method was immunoSEQ multiplex PCR. In the table there are some 120,000 clones, 78% of which are singletons. Sequenced material: PBMCs. The origin of the receptors is a woman in her thirties or forties in good health and CMV-seronegative. The CDR3 runs from the conserved cysteine through the conserved F or W. The D gene is left open where the match is weak. Clone size is not always given. Where it is, it says once, few, many or a class for expanded clones.

TGCAGCGTCGGCCCGGGACGGGGGATTGAAGCTTTCTTT	CSVGPGRGIEAFF	.	.	TRBV29-1	TRBJ1-1
TGTGCTAGTGTCCTGGACAGGCAAGGTGAAGCTTTCTTT	CASVLDRQGEAFF	.	TRBD1	TRBV12-5	TRBJ1-1
TGCGCCAGCAGCTTGCAGGCACGACCGAACACTGAAGCTTTCTTT	CASSLQARPNTEAFF	.	.	TRBV5-1	TRBJ1-1
TGTGCCAGCTCACCACCCAGGGATTACAATGAGCAGTTCTTC	CASSPPRDYNEQFF	.	.	TRBV18	TRBJ2-1
TGTGCCAGCAGCGCATGGGACTGGGACTCTGGGGCCAACGGCCTGACTTTC	CASSAWDWDSGANGLTF	.	.	TRBV7-8	TRBJ2-6
TGTGCCAGCACCCACCTCGGGCAGGGAATAACTGAAGCTTTCTTT	CASTHLGQGITEAFF	few	.	TRBV6-5	TRBJ1-1
TGTGCCAGCAGCTTGCGACGGACTAGACGACTAGGTGGGACGCTCTTC	CASSLRRTRRLGGTLF	.	TRBD2	TRBV5-6	TRBJ2-1
TGTGCCAGCAGCAAATCTTCCTGTAGGACAGGGGCAACACAAGAGACCCAGTACTTC	CASSKSSCRTGATQETQYF	.	.	TRBV21-1	TRBJ2-5
TGTGCCAGCAGTGAGGGACAGGGGAAGAAACTGTTTTTT	CASSEGQGKKLFF	few	TRBD1	TRBV25-1	TRBJ1-4
TGTGCCAGCAGCTTTATTCCTAGCGGACAAGAGACCCAGTACTTC	CASSFIPSGQETQYF	.	TRBD2	TRBV5-6	TRBJ2-5
TGTGCCAGCAGCGTAGACCCAACAGGGAACACTGAAGCTTTCTTT	CASSVDPTGNTEAFF	.	.	TRBV9	TRBJ1-1
TGCGCCAGCAGCCCAGGACTAGCGGGATCCTCTCCCCGAAATTACAATGAGCAGTTCTTC	CASSPGLAGSSPRNYNEQFF	.	TRBD2	TRBV4-1	TRBJ2-1
TGTGCCAGCAGCCCCAGGACAGGGAGGTCTGGAAACACCATATATTTT	CASSPRTGRSGNTIYF	once	TRBD1	TRBV27	TRBJ1-3
TGTGCCAGCAGTGAAGGATCGGCAGGGGCCTATGGCTACACCTTC	CASSEGSAGAYGYTF	.	.	TRBV2	TRBJ1-2
TGCGCCAGCAGCCAATCCGACAGGGGCAGCACAGATACGCAGTATTTT	CASSQSDRGSTDTQYF	.	TRBD1	TRBV4-1	TRBJ2-3
TGTGCCACCAGCAGACCAGCTCAGACCCTGGCGGGCAATGAGCAGTTCTTC	CATSRPAQTLAGNEQFF	once	.	TRBV15	TRBJ2-1
TGTGCCAGCTCTACCGGGACAATCGGCTACGAGCAGTACTTC	CASSTGTIGYEQYF	.	.	TRBV18	TRBJ2-7
TGCACCAGCAGCCGGAGTAAAGGGAGGCGACATGCTAATGAAAAACTGTTTTTT	CTSSRSKGRRHANEKLFF	.	.	TRBV1	TRBJ1-4
TGTGCCAGCAACCGAGGGACTAGCGGGACGAATGAGCAGTTCTTC	CASNRGTSGTNEQFF	few	TRBD2	TRBV9	TRBJ2-1
TGTGCCAGCAGCCACCAACAGGGGGCCGGGGAGCTGTTTTTT	CASSHQQGAGELFF	.	TRBD1	TRBV7-6	TRBJ2-2
TGCGCCAGCAGCTTGGGACTAGCGGGAGGGATAGGAGAGACCCAGTACTTC	CASSLGLAGGIGETQYF	few	TRBD2	TRBV5-1	TRBJ2-5
TGTGCCAGCAGCAATTCCGGGAGCACAGATACGCAGTATTTT	CASSNSGSTDTQYF	.	.	TRBV21-1	TRBJ2-3
TGCAGTGCAGTAAGACTAGCGGGCCCGCTCTTC	CSAVRLAGPLF	once	TRBD2	TRBV20-1	TRBJ2-7
TGTGCCAGCAGCGGGCAGGGCCGCTATGGCTACACCTTC	CASSGQGRYGYTF	.	.	TRBV9	TRBJ1-2
TGTGCCAGCAGCTTAATGCTACAGGGACCTGAAGCTTTCTTT	CASSLMLQGPEAFF	few	.	TRBV11-2	TRBJ1-1
TGCGCCAGCAGCCAAGGGGGGCTCACGGGTGAGCAGTACTTC	CASSQGGLTGEQYF	.	.	TRBV4-3	TRBJ2-7
TGTGCCAGCAGTTCGGGGACAGGGGGGGGTGAAAAACTGTTTTTT	CASSSGTGGGEKLFF	.	TRBD1	TRBV28	TRBJ1-4
TGTGCCAGCACCGAAAGAGCGGGGTCTTCGGGCAATGAGCAGTTCTTC	CASTERAGSSGNEQFF	.	TRBD2	TRBV5-4	TRBJ2-1
TGTGCCAGCAGTTACCCGACAGGGAACGGAGAGCCCCAGCATTTT	CASSYPTGNGEPQHF	.	TRBD1	TRBV6-5	TRBJ1-5
TGCGCCAGCAGCCAAGACTCTAACTATAATTCACCCCTCCACTTT	CASSQDSNYNSPLHF	.	.	TRBV4-1	TRBJ1-6
TGTGCCAGCAGCTCTCCCCGGGACTACGAGCAGTACTTC	CASSSPRDYEQYF	.	.	TRBV6-5	TRBJ2-7
TGTGCCAGCAGCACGGACAGGGCGAGGGCCGGGGAGCTGTTTTTT	CASSTDRARAGELFF	.	TRBD1	TRBV11-3	TRBJ2-2
TGTGCCAGCAGCTTGGCTAGCGGCTCCTCCTACGAGCAGTACTTC	CASSLASGSSYEQYF	.	TRBD2	TRBV5-5	TRBJ2-7
TGTGCCAGCAGCTCGCCGGGACACAGCAATCAGCCCCAGCATTTT	CASSSPGHSNQPQHF	.	.	TRBV7-2	TRBJ1-5
TGTGCCAGCAGTGAACCAACAGGGGGTCCAAACTTC	CASSEPTGGPNF	.	TRBD1	TRBV6-1	TRBJ2-7
TGTGCCAGCAGTGTTCGGGAGAACACTGAAGCTTTCTTT	CASSVRENTEAFF	.	.	TRBV2	TRBJ1-1
TGTGCCAGCAGCTGGGACAGGGGAGCCTACGAGCAGTACTTC	CASSWDRGAYEQYF	.	TRBD1	TRBV11-2	TRBJ2-7
TGTGCCAGCAGCCAGGACAGGGGCACTGAAGCTTTCTTT	CASSQDRGTEAFF	.	TRBD1	TRBV7-6	TRBJ1-1
TGTGCCAGCAGTCTCCCTGGCGGGCCAAGCGGAAAAAATGAGCAGTTCTTC	CASSLPGGPSGKNEQFF	.	.	TRBV7-2	TRBJ2-1
TGTGCCAGCAGCAGGGCATTGGGAGGCGCAGATACGCAGTATTTT	CASSRALGGADTQYF	.	.	TRBV5-6	TRBJ2-3
TGCGCCAGCAGCCCGTCGGGGGGCCGGAGGGAAAAACTGTTTTTT	CASSPSGGRREKLFF	few	.	TRBV4-1	TRBJ1-4
TGTGCCACCAGCCCTTCGGTGGTGGAGACCCAGTACTTC	CATSPSVVETQYF	.	.	TRBV15	TRBJ2-5
TGTGCCAGTAGTTTTACTAGCGGCTCTGACTCCTACGAGCAGTACTTC	CASSFTSGSDSYEQYF	.	TRBD2	TRBV19	TRBJ2-7
TGTGCCAGCAGTTACCGACTAGCGGCCCCGGGGGGGGAGCTGTTTTTT	CASSYRLAAPGGELFF	.	TRBD2	TRBV6-5	TRBJ2-2
TGCGCCAGCAGCCCGGTAGGGGGTCAGCCCCAGCATTTT	CASSPVGGQPQHF	.	.	TRBV4-1	TRBJ1-5
TGTGCCAGCTCGCCGACAGGGCGTTTTGAAAAACTGTTTTTT	CASSPTGRFEKLFF	.	TRBD1	TRBV18	TRBJ1-4
TGTGCCTCCCACCAGGGTAGCTACAATGAGCAGTTCTTC	CASHQGSYNEQFF	.	.	TRBV2	TRBJ2-1